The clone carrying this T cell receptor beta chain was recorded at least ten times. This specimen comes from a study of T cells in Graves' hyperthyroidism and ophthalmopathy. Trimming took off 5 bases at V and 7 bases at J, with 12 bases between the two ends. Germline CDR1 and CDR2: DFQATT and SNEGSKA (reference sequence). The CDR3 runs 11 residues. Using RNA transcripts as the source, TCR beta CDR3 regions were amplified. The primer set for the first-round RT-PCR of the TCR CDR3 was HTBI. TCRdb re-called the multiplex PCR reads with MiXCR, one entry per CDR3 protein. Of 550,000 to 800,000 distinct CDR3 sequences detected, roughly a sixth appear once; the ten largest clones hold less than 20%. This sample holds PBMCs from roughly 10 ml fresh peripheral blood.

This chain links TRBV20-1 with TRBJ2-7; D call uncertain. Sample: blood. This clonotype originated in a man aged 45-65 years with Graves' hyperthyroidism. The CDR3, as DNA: TGCAGTGCTTCCCCCTTAGGGGAGCAGTACTTC. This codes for CSASPLGEQYF.